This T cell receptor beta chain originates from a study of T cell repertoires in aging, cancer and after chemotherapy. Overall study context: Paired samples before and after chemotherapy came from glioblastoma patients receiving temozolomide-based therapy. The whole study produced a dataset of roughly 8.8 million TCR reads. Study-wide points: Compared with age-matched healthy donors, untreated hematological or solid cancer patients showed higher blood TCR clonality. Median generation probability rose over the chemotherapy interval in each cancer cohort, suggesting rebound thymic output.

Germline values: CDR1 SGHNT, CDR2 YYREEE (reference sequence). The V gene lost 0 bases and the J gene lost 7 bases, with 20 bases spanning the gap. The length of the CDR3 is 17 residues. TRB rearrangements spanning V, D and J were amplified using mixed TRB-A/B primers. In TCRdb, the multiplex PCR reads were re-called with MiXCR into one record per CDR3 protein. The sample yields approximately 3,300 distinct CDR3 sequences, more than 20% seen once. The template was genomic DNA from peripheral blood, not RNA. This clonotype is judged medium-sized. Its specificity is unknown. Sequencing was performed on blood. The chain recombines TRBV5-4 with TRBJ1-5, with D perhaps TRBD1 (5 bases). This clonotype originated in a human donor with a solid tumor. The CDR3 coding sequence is TGTGCCAGCAGCTTGGATTTTCGGCCAAGGGGAATCCAGCCCCAGCATTTT. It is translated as CASSLDFRPRGIQPQHF.